Listed here are 19 T cell receptor beta chains from one sample, sequenced in a study of cytomegalovirus exposure and HLA in healthy donors. Primers for the PCR totalled 60 Vbeta and 13 Jbeta. Clones were sequenced by immunoSEQ multiplex PCR, and TCRdb holds only the in-frame ones, with some missing. The sample lists some 130,000 clones; about 74% were seen once. The material sequenced was PBMCs. Receptors originate from a man between 25 and 39 years old in good health and CMV-seronegative.

The chain links TRBV28 to TRBJ2-7, with TRBD1 identical over 10 bases. This CDR3 is built from 17 residues. The germline V gene encodes CDR1 MDHEN and CDR2 SYDVKM. V was pared by 1 base and J by 2 bases, with 8 bases of the junction left unmatched. CDR3 DNA: TGTGCCAGCAGTTTATACCCCCGGGACAGGGGAACCTACGAGCAGTACTTC. This sequence encodes CASSLYPRDRGTYEQYF.

The rearrangement links TRBV6-5 to TRBJ1-1, with 8 bases aligning to TRBD1. CDR1 and CDR2 from the germline V gene are MNHEY and SVGAGI. This CDR3 contains 15 residues. V dropped 6 bases and J dropped 4; count of bases not matched to a gene: 10. CDR3 sequence (DNA): TGTGCCAGCAGGACACAGGGGGGGGCGCTCACTGAAGCTTTCTTT. Translated: CASRTQGGALTEAFF.

The chain is built from TRBV5-1 and TRBJ1-4; D is uncertain. CDR1 and CDR2 from the germline V gene are SGHRS and YFSETQ. The CDR3 length is 15 residues. Trimming removed 1 base from V and 3 bases from J, with 10 bases in between. CDR3 nucleotide sequence: TGCGCCAGCAGCTTGACGAGGAGAGCTAATGAAAAACTGTTTTTT. Protein: CASSLTRRANEKLFF.

V usage is TRBV5-1 and J usage is TRBJ2-3; 10 bases fit TRBD1. The CDR3 is 13 amino acids. Germline V gene sequence: CDR1 SGHRS, CDR2 YFSETQ. The trim removed 5 bases at V and 4 bases at J, leaving 1 base unmatched. The DNA of the CDR3 is TGCGCCAGCAGAGGACAGGGGGCAGATACGCAGTATTTT. This encodes CASRGQGADTQYF. The full variable domain, completed using reference TRBV5-1 and TRBJ2-3, is KAGVTQTPRYLIKTRGQQVTLSCSPISGHRSVSWYQQTPGQGLQFLFEYFSETQRNKGNFPGRFSGRQFSNSRSEMNVSTLELGDSALYLCASRGQGADTQYFGPGTRLTVL.

This rearrangement joins TRBV7-2 to TRBJ1-2; tentatively, D is TRBD1 (6 bases). Trimming took 6 bases from V and 8 from J, leaving 22 bases between them. CDR3 length: 15 residues. The germline CDR1 and CDR2 sequences are SGHTA and FQGNSA. CDR3 sequence reads: CASRAGQSTLGGYTF. Written as DNA, the CDR3 is TGTGCCAGCAGGGCCGGACAGTCAACCTTGGGGGGCTACACCTTC. The full variable domain, with the rest looked up from reference TRBV7-2 and TRBJ1-2, is GAGVSQSPSNKVTEKGKDVELRCDPISGHTALYWYRQSLGQGLEFLIYFQGNSAPDKSGLPSDRFSAERTGGSVSTLTIQRTQQEDSAVYLCASRAGQSTLGGYTFGSGTRLTVV.

The rearrangement links TRBV4-2 to TRBJ2-3, with D possibly being TRBD2 (6 bases). Trimming removed 4 bases at V and 5 bases at J, with 16 bases between. This CDR3 is built from 15 residues. Germline CDR1 LGHNA, CDR2 YNFKEQ. The CDR3 loop is CASSPQGTGGDTQYF. The CDR3 coding sequence is TGTGCCAGCAGCCCGCAGGGCACCGGGGGAGATACGCAGTATTTT.

The chain combines TRBV30 with TRBJ1-1; D is unclear. The germline CDR1 and CDR2 sequences are GTSNPN and SVGIG (reference sequence). V dropped 4 bases and J dropped 5 bases, with 17 bases sitting between them. The CDR3 contains 14 residues. CDR3 loop: CAWTLGPGRTEAFF. DNA of the CDR3: TGTGCCTGGACACTAGGCCCGGGGAGGACTGAAGCTTTCTTT.

V and J are TRBV29-1 and TRBJ1-2, with 10 bases fitting TRBD1. CDR3 size: 22 residues. The germline V gene has CDR1 SQVTM and CDR2 ANQGSEA. J was trimmed by 10 bases and V by 3 bases; bases with no gene match: 35. CDR3 bases: TGCAGCGTTGATTTGGGTCCAACTTTGGGAAAAAGCCCGGGACAGGGGCCAGCAGCCTACACCTTC. Protein: CSVDLGPTLGKSPGQGPAAYTF. The full variable domain, its missing parts supplied by reference TRBV29-1 and TRBJ1-2, is SAVISQKPSRDICQRGTSLTIQCQVDSQVTMMFWYRQQPGQSLTLIATANQGSEATYESGFVIDKFPISRPNLTFSTLTVSNMSPEDSSIYLCSVDLGPTLGKSPGQGPAAYTFGSGTRLTVV.

This clone was counted a few times. This chain connects TRBV6-1 to TRBJ2-3, with D possibly matching TRBD1 (6 bases). This CDR3 is 15 amino acids long. The V end lost 2 bases, the J end lost 2 bases, and 11 bases lay between the germline ends. Germline V CDR1 and CDR2: MNHNS, SASEGT. The CDR3 DNA reads TGTGCCAGCAGTGAATTAGGACAGTTCACAGATACGCAGTATTTT. This encodes CASSELGQFTDTQYF.

V usage is TRBV18 and J usage is TRBJ1-5, with 8 bases lining up with TRBD1. CDR1 is KGHSH, CDR2 LQKENI, per germline. The V segment lost 6 bases and the J segment 0 bases; nucleotides outside the gene matches: 4. The CDR3 has 15 amino acids. CDR3 loop: CASSAGTGSNQPQHF. Written as DNA, the CDR3 is TGTGCCAGCTCCGCCGGGACAGGTAGCAATCAGCCCCAGCATTTT.

This chain links TRBV5-1 with TRBJ2-7; TRBD1 aligns across 12 bases. CDR3 length equals 14 residues. The germline CDR1 and CDR2 sequences are SGHRS and YFSETQ. After removal of 4 bases from V and 6 bases from J, the junction contained 5 bases not matched to a gene. The CDR3 loop is CASSIGTGGPEQYF. The CDR3 nucleotides read TGCGCCAGCAGCATCGGGACAGGGGGCCCCGAGCAGTACTTC.

V usage is TRBV5-1 and J usage is TRBJ2-3, with TRBD2 matching 13 bases. The CDR3 extends over 17 amino acids. V lost 0 bases, J lost 5 bases, and 6 bases stayed unmatched. CDR1 is SGHRS and CDR2 is YFSETQ in the germline V gene. The CDR3 here is CASSLDGTSGAIDTQYF. The CDR3 nucleotides read TGCGCCAGCAGCTTGGATGGGACTAGCGGGGCTATAGATACGCAGTATTTT.

V gene TRBV28 combines with J gene TRBJ2-7, with no clear D. The germline V and J ends were trimmed by 7 bases and 2 bases, with 15 bases remaining between them. Germline V CDR1 and CDR2: MDHEN, SYDVKM. This CDR3 has 14 residues. CDR3 region: CASNPHALAYEQYF. CDR3 nucleotide sequence: TGTGCCAGCAACCCACATGCTTTGGCCTACGAGCAGTACTTC.

The gene calls are TRBV5-1 and TRBJ1-1; weak D call: TRBD1 (6 bases). Germline values: CDR1 SGHRS, CDR2 YFSETQ. CDR3 length: 15 residues. The ends were cut back, 2 bases at V and 4 bases at J, with 15 bases in the middle. The CDR3 sequence is CASSFRQVRVTEAFF. Written as DNA, the CDR3 is TGCGCCAGCAGCTTCAGACAGGTTAGGGTCACTGAAGCTTTCTTT.

In nucleotides, the CDR3 is TGCGCCAGCAGCTTGAATGGACAGGTTCATACCTTC. Translated: CASSLNGQVHTF. The V gene is TRBV5-1, the J gene TRBJ1-2; the match to TRBD1 covers 7 bases. Per the germline V gene, CDR1 is SGHRS and CDR2 is YFSETQ. Trimming at V came to 1 base and at J to 14 bases, leaving 8 bases not matched to a gene. The CDR3 is 12 amino acids.

This clone was observed once. The chain is built from TRBV28 and TRBJ2-3; 7 bases fit TRBD1. Germline values: CDR1 MDHEN, CDR2 SYDVKM. The CDR3 contains 14 residues. J gave up 4 bases and V 6 bases, and 7 bases lay outside the gene matches. Written as DNA, the CDR3 is TGTGCCAGCAGAAGACAGGGTGTTTCAGATACGCAGTATTTT. As protein: CASRRQGVSDTQYF.

The V gene is TRBV19, the J gene TRBJ2-2; a weak D match, TRBD1 (6 bases). Germline V gene data show CDR1 as LNHDA and CDR2 as SQIVND (reference sequence). With 3 bases removed from V and 6 bases from J, the gap between germline ends came to 8 bases. This CDR3 is 13 amino acids long. As DNA, the CDR3 is TGTGCCAGTAGTATCAGGGGCGCCGGGGAGCTGTTTTTT. Protein: CASSIRGAGELFF.

V and J are TRBV9 and TRBJ1-1; the D gene is possibly TRBD1 (6 bases). Germline loops: CDR1 SGDLS, CDR2 YYNGEE. The CDR3 sequence is 12 residues long. Trimming took 3 bases from V and 5 from J, leaving 8 bases between them. The CDR3 reads CASSGRGTEAFF. CDR3 nucleotide sequence: TGTGCCAGCAGCGGAAGGGGGACTGAAGCTTTCTTT.

V usage is TRBV5-1 and J usage is TRBJ2-1; D gene ambiguous. Germline V gives CDR1 SGHRS, CDR2 YFSETQ. V was trimmed by 0 bases and J by 6 bases, leaving 10 bases between them. This CDR3 comprises 14 residues. CDR3 in DNA: TGCGCCAGCAGCTTGGAACAGAACCTCAATGAGCAGTTCTTC. This encodes CASSLEQNLNEQFF. Full variable domain (outside the CDR3, taken from reference TRBV5-1 and TRBJ2-1): KAGVTQTPRYLIKTRGQQVTLSCSPISGHRSVSWYQQTPGQGLQFLFEYFSETQRNKGNFPGRFSGRQFSNSRSEMNVSTLELGDSALYLCASSLEQNLNEQFFGPGTRLTVL.